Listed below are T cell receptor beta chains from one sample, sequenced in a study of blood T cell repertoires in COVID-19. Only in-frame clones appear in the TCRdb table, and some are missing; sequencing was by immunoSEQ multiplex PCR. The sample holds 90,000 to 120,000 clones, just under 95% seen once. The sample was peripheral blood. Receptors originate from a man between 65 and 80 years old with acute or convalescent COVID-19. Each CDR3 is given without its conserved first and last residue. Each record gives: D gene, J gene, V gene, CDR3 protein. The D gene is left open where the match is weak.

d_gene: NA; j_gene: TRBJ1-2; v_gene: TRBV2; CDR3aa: ASSEDQGSYGYT
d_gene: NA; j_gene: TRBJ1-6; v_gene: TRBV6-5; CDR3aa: ASSPKHIANSPLH
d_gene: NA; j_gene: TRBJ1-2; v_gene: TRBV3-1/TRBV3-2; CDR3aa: ASSQAPWAYGYT
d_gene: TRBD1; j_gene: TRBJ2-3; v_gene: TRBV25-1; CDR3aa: ASSRDRDTDTQY
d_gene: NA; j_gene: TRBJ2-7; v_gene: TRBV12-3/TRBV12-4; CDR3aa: ASSPDNYEQY
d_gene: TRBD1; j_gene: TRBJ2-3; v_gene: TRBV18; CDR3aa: ASSPRGHGDTQY
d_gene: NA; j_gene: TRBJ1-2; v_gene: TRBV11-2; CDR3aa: ASSTGRGDYGYT
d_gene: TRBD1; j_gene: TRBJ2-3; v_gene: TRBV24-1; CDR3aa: ATSDSDTGVSSTDTQY
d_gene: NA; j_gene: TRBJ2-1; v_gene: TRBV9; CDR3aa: ASSNFGSSYNEQF
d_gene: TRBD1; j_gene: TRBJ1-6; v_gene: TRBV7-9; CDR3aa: ASSLGQGYNSPLH
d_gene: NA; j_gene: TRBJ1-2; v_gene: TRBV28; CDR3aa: ASSFAQGDGYT
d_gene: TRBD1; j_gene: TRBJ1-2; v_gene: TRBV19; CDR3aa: ASSIGTGWSYT
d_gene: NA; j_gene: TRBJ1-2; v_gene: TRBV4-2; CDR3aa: ASSQDERSGGYT
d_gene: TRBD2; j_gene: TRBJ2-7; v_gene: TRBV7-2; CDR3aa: ASSLRLGSGNYEQY
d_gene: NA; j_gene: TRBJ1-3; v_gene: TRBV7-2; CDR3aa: ASSLAGGFSGNTIY
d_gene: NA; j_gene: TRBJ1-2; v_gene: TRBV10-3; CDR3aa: AISDQQDNYGYT
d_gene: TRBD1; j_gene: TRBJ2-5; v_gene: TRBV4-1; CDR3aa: ASSQDPGQGQETQY
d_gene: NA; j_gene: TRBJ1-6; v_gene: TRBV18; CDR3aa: ASSPAGREGSPLH
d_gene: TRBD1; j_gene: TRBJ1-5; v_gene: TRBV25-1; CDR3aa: ARTGQSRSQPQH
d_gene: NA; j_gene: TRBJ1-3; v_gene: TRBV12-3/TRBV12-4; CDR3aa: ASSLFGHTIY
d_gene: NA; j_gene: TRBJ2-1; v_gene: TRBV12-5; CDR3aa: ASGLVRVRGRGHQQF
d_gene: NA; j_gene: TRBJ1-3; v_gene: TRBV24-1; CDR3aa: ATSDLKGFSGNTIY
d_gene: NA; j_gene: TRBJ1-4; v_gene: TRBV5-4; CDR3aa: ASSTREGTEKLF
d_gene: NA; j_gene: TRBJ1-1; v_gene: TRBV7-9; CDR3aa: ASSLTGLQNTEAF
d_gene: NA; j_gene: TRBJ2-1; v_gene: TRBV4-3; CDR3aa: ASSQELIGARTFNEQF
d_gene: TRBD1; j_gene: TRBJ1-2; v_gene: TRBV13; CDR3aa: ASSPRTGASNYGYT
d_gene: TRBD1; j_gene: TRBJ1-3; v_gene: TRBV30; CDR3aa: AWRPKRDRRNTIY
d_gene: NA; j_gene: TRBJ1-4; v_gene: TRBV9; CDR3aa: ASSVGQVEEKLF
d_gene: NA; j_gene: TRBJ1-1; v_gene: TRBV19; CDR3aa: ASSRIGQPDIGEAF
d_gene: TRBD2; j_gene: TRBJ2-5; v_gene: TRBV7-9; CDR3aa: ASSSTSGRQETQY
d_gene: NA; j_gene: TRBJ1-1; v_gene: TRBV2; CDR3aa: ASLRENTEAF
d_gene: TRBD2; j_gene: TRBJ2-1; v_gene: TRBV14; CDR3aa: ASRAGTSASDEQF
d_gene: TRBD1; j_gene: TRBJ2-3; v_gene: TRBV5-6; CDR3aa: ASSLAGDRIGNTQY
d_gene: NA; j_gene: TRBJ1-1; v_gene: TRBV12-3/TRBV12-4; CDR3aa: ASSLTGNTEAF
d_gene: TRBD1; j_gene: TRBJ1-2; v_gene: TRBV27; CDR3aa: ASSPNNGGQVKGYT
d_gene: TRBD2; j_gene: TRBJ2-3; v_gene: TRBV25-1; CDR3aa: ASSEGLLAVDTQY
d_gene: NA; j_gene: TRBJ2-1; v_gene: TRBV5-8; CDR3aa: ASSEKRFWGFNEQF
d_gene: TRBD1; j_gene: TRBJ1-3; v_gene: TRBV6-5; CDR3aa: ASSTGAFSGNTIY
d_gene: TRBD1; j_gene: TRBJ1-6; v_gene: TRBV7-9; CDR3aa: ASSAPGQEGSPLH
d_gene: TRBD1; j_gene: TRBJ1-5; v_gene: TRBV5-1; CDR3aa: ASSLEGQVDQPQH
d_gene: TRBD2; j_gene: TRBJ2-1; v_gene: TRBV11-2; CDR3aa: ASSFGLAGGFYNEQF
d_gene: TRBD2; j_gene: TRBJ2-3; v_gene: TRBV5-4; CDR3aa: ASSSRLAGFTDTQY
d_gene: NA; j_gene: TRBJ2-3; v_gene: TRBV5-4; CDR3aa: ASSSRQAYTDTQY
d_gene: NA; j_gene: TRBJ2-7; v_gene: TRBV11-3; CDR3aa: ASSPTAKFMGGTYEQY
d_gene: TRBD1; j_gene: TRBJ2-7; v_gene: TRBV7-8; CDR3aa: ASSSSAGQGVYEQY
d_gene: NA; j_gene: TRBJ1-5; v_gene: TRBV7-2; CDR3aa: ASSQQEDQPQH
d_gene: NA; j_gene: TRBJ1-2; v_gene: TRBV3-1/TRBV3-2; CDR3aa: ASSQEEGFGYT
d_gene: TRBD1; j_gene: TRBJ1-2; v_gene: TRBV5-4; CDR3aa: ASSTPGTGVYGYT
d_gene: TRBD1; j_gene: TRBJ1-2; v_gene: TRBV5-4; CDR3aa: ASSLAVTGPYGYT
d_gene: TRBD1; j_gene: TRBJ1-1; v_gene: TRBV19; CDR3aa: ASSIGLQGFTEAF
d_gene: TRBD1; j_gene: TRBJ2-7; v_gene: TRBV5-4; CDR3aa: ASSFTGGSYEQY
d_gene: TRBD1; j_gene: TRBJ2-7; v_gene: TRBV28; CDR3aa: ASSLYYRRDRTYEQY
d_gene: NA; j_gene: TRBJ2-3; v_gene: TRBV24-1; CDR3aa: ATSDGRDTDTQY
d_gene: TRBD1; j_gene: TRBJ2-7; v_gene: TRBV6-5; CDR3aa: ASTPTGFHEQY
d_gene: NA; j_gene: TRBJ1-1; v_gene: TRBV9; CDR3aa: ASSGGPTGFATEAF
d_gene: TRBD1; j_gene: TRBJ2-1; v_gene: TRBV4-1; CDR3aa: ASSQNTGGGHNEQF